One and the same sample provided the 27 T cell receptor beta chains below, sequenced in a study of T cells in Graves' hyperthyroidism and ophthalmopathy. Amplified TCR beta CDR3 regions came from RNA transcripts. HTBI primers were used for first-round RT-PCR of the TCR CDR3. One entry per CDR3 protein results from TCRdb running MiXCR on the multiplex PCR reads. The repertoire consists of under 350,000 distinct CDR3 sequences, with around a sixth occurring once and the leading ten covering roughly 49%. The material sequenced was blood. These receptors were collected from a woman in her 50s with Graves' hyperthyroidism.

About this clonotype: Being one base from a much bigger clone, this may be a read error. The gene calls are TRBV3-1 and TRBJ2-3; D remains unclear. The germline gives CDR1 LGHDT, CDR2 YNNKEL (reference sequence). V lost 11 bases, J lost 0 bases, and 15 bases lay in between. There are 14 residues in the CDR3. CDR3 nucleotide sequence: TGTGCCGGCAAAGCGATCGGAAGCACAGATACGCAGTATTTT. This sequence encodes CAGKAIGSTDTQYF.

This rearrangement joins TRBV5-6 to TRBJ1-1; D is unresolved. Per the germline V gene, CDR1 is SGHDT and CDR2 is YYEEEE. This CDR3 spans 15 amino acids. Between the trimmed V and J ends, which lost 1 base and 4 bases, there was a span of 14 bases. The CDR3 here is CASSLPARGVTEAFF. DNA for the CDR3: TGTGCCAGCAGCTTGCCTGCTCGAGGCGTCACTGAAGCTTTCTTT.

In this sample, this clonotype turned up many times. The chain combines TRBV6-1 with TRBJ2-3, with a tentative D call TRBD2 (7 bases). The CDR3 covers 13 residues. Germline loops: CDR1 MNHNS, CDR2 SASEGT. Deletions cut 7 bases from V and 6 bases from J, with 14 bases between. CDR3 in amino acids: CASKQGGLDTQYF. CDR3 bases: TGTGCCAGCAAACAGGGAGGGTTGGATACGCAGTATTTT.

This clonotype was detected a few times. The chain joins TRBV7-2 to TRBJ2-5, with 11 bases aligning to TRBD2. CDR3 size: 15 residues. The germline V gene encodes CDR1 SGHTA and CDR2 FQGNSA. The V gene end was trimmed by 6 bases and the J gene end by 5 bases; junction bases not matched to a gene: 8. The CDR3 nucleotides are TGTGCCAGCAGACCGCGACTAGCGGGATTGGAGACCCAGTACTTC. Encoded protein: CASRPRLAGLETQYF.

The chain employs TRBV5-1 and TRBJ1-3, with D perhaps TRBD1 (5 bases). Germline V gene data show CDR1 as SGHRS and CDR2 as YFSETQ. Between the trimmed V and J ends, which lost 0 bases and 2 bases, there was a span of 9 bases. This CDR3 region has 15 residues. CDR3: CASSLEAGTGNTIYF. CDR3 nucleotides: TGCGCCAGCAGCTTGGAAGCAGGGACTGGAAACACCATATATTTT.

This clonotype came up many times. The rearrangement links TRBV20-1 to TRBJ2-1; 8 positions match TRBD2. Germline loops: CDR1 DFQATT, CDR2 SNEGSKA (reference sequence). The CDR3 has 17 amino acids. J lost 5 bases, V lost 1 base, and 13 bases had no gene match. The CDR3 DNA is TGCAGTGCTAGAGCAATGGGGTTCCAGCGGGGGAACAATGAGCAGTTCTTC. It translates to CSARAMGFQRGNNEQFF.

In nucleotides, the CDR3 is TGTGCCAGCAGCGTCATGACAGGGAATGAGCAGTTCTTC. Protein sequence: CASSVMTGNEQFF. The gene calls are TRBV9 and TRBJ2-1; 7 nucleotides agree with TRBD1. The CDR3 consists of 13 residues. The trim removed 2 bases at V and 7 bases at J, leaving 3 bases unmatched. CDR1 is SGDLS and CDR2 is YYNGEE in the germline V gene.

This clonotype was observed a handful of times. This chain connects TRBV5-5 to TRBJ1-2; D ambiguous. The CDR3 has 15 amino acids. Trimming removed 0 bases at V and 0 bases at J, with 9 bases between. Germline CDR1 SGHKS, CDR2 YYEKEE (reference sequence). CDR3 loop: CASSLGPTPNYGYTF. The CDR3 DNA reads as TGTGCCAGCAGCTTGGGGCCGACACCTAACTATGGCTACACCTTC.

This clonotype was observed a few times. This sequence joins TRBV10-1 and TRBJ2-3, with no clear D. Trimming removed 3 bases from V and 4 bases from J, with 11 bases in between. Germline V gene lookup returns CDR1 WNHNN and CDR2 SYGVQD (reference sequence). This CDR3 is 14 amino acids long. For the CDR3, the DNA is TGCGCCAGCAGTGATTTCAACAGCGCAGATACGCAGTATTTT. Its translation: CASSDFNSADTQYF.

This clonotype was recorded at least ten times. The chain couples TRBV6-1 to TRBJ1-2; D call uncertain. V shed 5 bases and J shed 5 bases, with 9 bases lying between them. The CDR3 spans 12 residues. Per the germline V gene, CDR1 is MNHNS and CDR2 is SASEGT. The CDR3 nucleotides read TGTGCCAGCAGTTTAAATAAGTATGGCTACACCTTC. Protein sequence: CASSLNKYGYTF.

This sequence joins TRBV20-1 and TRBJ2-5; 9 nucleotides agree with TRBD2. There are 16 residues in the CDR3. Per germline, CDR1 DFQATT and CDR2 SNEGSKA (reference sequence). The V segment lost 1 base and the J segment 1 base; nucleotides outside the gene matches: 7. The CDR3 DNA follows: TGCAGTGCTAGAGGTGGCCTAGCGGGGACCCAAGAGACCCAGTACTTC. Protein: CSARGGLAGTQETQYF.

Only one count was recorded for this clonotype. The chain joins TRBV9 to TRBJ2-6; D may be TRBD1 or TRBD2 (5 bases each). The CDR3 loop spans 20 amino acids. Germline V gives CDR1 SGDLS, CDR2 YYNGEE. The germline V and J ends were trimmed by 3 bases and 2 bases, with 24 bases remaining between them. The CDR3 is CASSAGDRNDIKTGANVLTF. The CDR3 DNA reads TGTGCCAGCAGCGCCGGGGACCGAAATGATATAAAGACTGGGGCCAACGTCCTGACTTTC.

This clonotype was picked up a small number of times. V gene TRBV20-1 combines with J gene TRBJ1-1; tentative D call: TRBD1 (5 bases). Germline V CDR1 and CDR2: DFQATT, SNEGSKA (reference sequence). With 2 bases removed from V and 1 base from J, the gap between germline ends came to 11 bases. CDR3 length: 14 amino acids. The CDR3: CSARPPQGNTEAFF. As DNA, the CDR3 is TGCAGTGCTAGACCCCCTCAGGGGAACACTGAAGCTTTCTTT.

V gene TRBV3-1 combines with J gene TRBJ2-7; D remains unclear. Trimming shortened V by 0 bases and J by 7 bases, and 13 bases separated the two germline ends. The germline V gene encodes CDR1 LGHDT and CDR2 YNNKEL (reference sequence). The CDR3 is 14 amino acids. CDR3 protein: CASSQEGSTGEQYF. The CDR3 coding sequence is TGTGCCAGCAGCCAAGAGGGCTCCACCGGGGAGCAGTACTTC.

Regarding this clonotype: Just one base apart from a much larger clone, this may be a read error. The CDR3 does not end in the conserved phenylalanine or tryptophan, so this is likely a read error. The chain carries TRBV5-1 and TRBJ1-1, with a tentative D call TRBD1 (5 bases). The CDR3 has 18 residues. The ends were cut back, 1 base at V and 0 bases at J, with 19 bases in the middle. Germline V gene sequence: CDR1 SGHRS, CDR2 YFSETQ. The CDR3 is CASSLWSRGRGVNTEAFL. CDR3 coding DNA: TGCGCCAGCAGCTTGTGGTCTCGGGGACGGGGGGTGAACACTGAAGCTTTCCTT.

This chain links TRBV5-1 with TRBJ2-5; TRBD2 matches 10 bases. The V and J ends lost 8 bases and 7 bases, in that order; junction bases with no gene match: 14. Germline values: CDR1 SGHRS, CDR2 YFSETQ. The CDR3 sequence is 15 residues long. Here the CDR3 reads CASCPLAGASGTQYF. The CDR3 nucleotides read TGCGCCAGTTGCCCCCTAGCGGGAGCATCAGGGACCCAGTACTTC.

This clonotype was detected many times. J is TRBJ1-2 and V is TRBV28; no clear D gene. V lost 1 base and J lost 3, with 12 bases in between. The CDR3 is 15 amino acids. CDR1 is MDHEN and CDR2 is SYDVKM in the germline V gene. CDR3 nucleotide sequence: TGTGCCAGCAGTTTATACTGGGAAGGTGACTATGGCTACACCTTC. Its protein product is CASSLYWEGDYGYTF.

This clonotype was observed many times. The J gene is TRBJ1-3, the V gene TRBV28; D gene uncertain. Germline CDR1 reads MDHEN; CDR2 reads SYDVKM. The length of the CDR3 is 15 residues. Trimming pared 2 bases from V and 0 bases from J, leaving 8 bases between. The CDR3 bases are TGTGCCAGCAGTTTAGCCCGGACCTCTGGAAACACCATATATTTT. Amino acid sequence: CASSLARTSGNTIYF.

The chain uses TRBV7-8 and TRBJ2-2; D not resolved. V lost 7 bases, J lost 6 bases, and 9 bases lay in between. Germline V gene lookup returns CDR1 SGHVS and CDR2 FQNEAQ. This CDR3 spans 12 amino acids. CDR3 amino acids: CASKFDAGELFF. DNA of the CDR3: TGTGCCAGCAAATTCGACGCCGGGGAGCTGTTTTTT.

The chain is built from TRBV28 and TRBJ2-1; D possibly corresponds to TRBD2 (5 bases). Germline CDR1 reads MDHEN; CDR2 reads SYDVKM. Trimming stripped 7 bases from V and 3 bases from J, with 13 bases between. This CDR3 has 14 amino acids. As DNA, the CDR3 is TGTGCCAGCACCCTTGCGGGCATCTACAATGAGCAGTTCTTC. Amino acids: CASTLAGIYNEQFF.

The chain links TRBV28 to TRBJ2-2, with D possibly called TRBD1 or TRBD2 (5 bases each). In germline, CDR1 is MDHEN, CDR2 SYDVKM. This CDR3 has 14 amino acids. Trimming shortened V by 4 bases and J by 2 bases, and 8 bases separated the two germline ends. The CDR3 nucleotides read TGTGCCAGCAGTTCGAGGGACAACACCGGGGAGCTGTTTTTT. Its translation: CASSSRDNTGELFF.

This chain uses TRBV14 with TRBJ1-1, with D unresolved. Germline CDR1 reads SGHDN; CDR2 reads FVKESK. Trimming took 1 base from V and 6 from J, leaving 9 bases between them. The CDR3 is made up of 13 amino acids. The chain's CDR3 is CASSQGVGAEAFF. For the CDR3, the DNA is TGTGCCAGCAGCCAAGGGGTGGGCGCTGAAGCTTTCTTT.

The CDR3 bases are TGTGCCAGCACCGCGGGGGTGTGGCCCAAGAACACTGAAGCTTTCTTT. This translates into CASTAGVWPKNTEAFF. This sequence joins TRBV28 and TRBJ1-1; a possible D gene is TRBD1 (5 bases). The CDR3 is made up of 16 amino acids. V gave up 7 bases and J gave up 1 base, with 19 bases separating them. Germline V CDR1 and CDR2: MDHEN, SYDVKM.

V and J are TRBV5-1 and TRBJ2-3; the match to TRBD1 covers 7 bases. The CDR3 is 14 amino acids. V was clipped by 5 bases and J by 2 bases; unmatched bases: 5. Germline V gene sequence: CDR1 SGHRS, CDR2 YFSETQ. The CDR3: CASRSGQLTDTQYF. The CDR3 DNA reads TGCGCCAGCAGGTCGGGACAGCTCACAGATACGCAGTATTTT.

The chain combines TRBV10-2 with TRBJ2-7; no definite D call. The germline gives CDR1 WSHSY, CDR2 SAAADI. The V and J ends lost 8 bases and 3 bases respectively, with 11 bases between them. The CDR3 length is 12 residues. CDR3 bases: TGCGCCAGCCTGGGGTCAGGCTACGAGCAGTACTTC. The encoded protein is CASLGSGYEQYF.

This clonotype was picked up a small number of times. The chain carries TRBV6-5 and TRBJ2-3; 10 nucleotides align to TRBD2. CDR1 is MNHEY, CDR2 SVGAGI, per germline. The CDR3 has 15 amino acids. V dropped 2 bases and J dropped 2; count of bases not matched to a gene: 1. CDR3 sequence (DNA): TGTGCCAGCAGTTACCTAGCGGGAGCCACAGATACGCAGTATTTT. Translating gives CASSYLAGATDTQYF.

This clonotype was detected ten times or more. J is TRBJ2-7 and V is TRBV18; D is undetermined. In germline, CDR1 is KGHSH, CDR2 LQKENI. V dropped 2 bases and J dropped 7 bases, with 6 bases sitting between them. This CDR3 comprises 11 residues. This CDR3 reads CASSPGEEQYF. CDR3 DNA: TGTGCCAGCTCACCAGGAGAGGAGCAGTACTTC.